This TCR beta chain was obtained from a study of T-cell memory formation after mild COVID-19. Study in general: Largely, the TCR clusters proved donor specific.

TCRdb analysed the 5' RACE reads with MiXCR anew, one entry per CDR3 protein. This sample yields 250,000 to 400,000 distinct CDR3 sequences, of which around 15% are seen a single time; 21% belongs to the top ten. Germline values: CDR1 SNHLY, CDR2 FYNNEI. The CDR3 extends over 15 amino acids. V was shortened by 6 bases and J by 2 bases, with 14 bases between the two germline ends. The receptor comes from a man aged 18 to 29 who had mild COVID-19 (a few samples of this study predate the infection). Cell type and time point are not known. V usage is TRBV2 and J usage is TRBJ1-5; D is unresolved. The sequenced sample consisted of PBMCs or a T cell subset sorted from them (not recorded which). DNA of the CDR3: TGTGCCAGCAGGAGGACTCTGTTGGGCAATCAGCCCCAGCATTTT. It yields the protein CASRRTLLGNQPQHF.